A single sample gave rise to the 29 T cell receptor beta chains below, sequenced in a study of blood T cell repertoires in COVID-19. Sequencing used immunoSEQ multiplex PCR; TCRdb keeps in-frame clones, though not all of them. Found here are under 250,000 clones, roughly 80% of them singletons; the top ten hold less than 7%. Input material: peripheral blood. The receptors originated from a woman between 70 and 85 years old with acute or convalescent COVID-19.

V is TRBV7-7 and J is TRBJ2-1; D is perhaps TRBD2 (6 bases). V gave up 1 base and J gave up 8 bases, with 15 bases separating them. Germline V gene data show CDR1 as SSHAT and CDR2 as FNYEAQ (reference sequence). The CDR3 spans 15 residues. Here the CDR3 DNA reads TGTGCCAGCAGCTTAGGCTACAGCGGGTCGGATGAGCAGTTCTTC. This encodes CASSLGYSGSDEQFF.

The count of this clone is one. This chain links TRBV21-1 with TRBJ1-5; TRBD1, as called in the table, went unchecked against the DNA. TRBV21-1 is a recognized pseudogene. CDR3 size: 18 residues. The CDR3 sequence is CASSKGIKTGGWRQPQHF. The CDR3 nucleotides are TGTGCCAGCAGCAAAGGAATCAAAACAGGGGGTTGGCGTCAGCCCCAGCATTTT.

The chain combines TRBV21-1 with TRBJ1-5; the D segment call TRBD1 is taken from the table without a DNA check. TRBV21-1 counts as a pseudogene. This CDR3 comprises 17 residues. The CDR3 region has the DNA TGTGCCAGCAGCAAAGTATCAAGACAGGGTAGTTATCAGCCCCAGCATTTT. Translation: CASSKVSRQGSYQPQHF.

This clone has only a few counts. CDR3 in DNA: TGTGCCAGCAGCTTGGACAGGTCTAACTATGGCTACACCTTC. Protein: CASSLDRSNYGYTF. The genes are TRBV5-5 and TRBJ1-2, with a weak D call TRBD1 (5 bases). The CDR3 consists of 14 residues. V lost 0 bases, J lost 0 bases, and 6 bases lay in between. Looked up from germline, CDR1 is SGHKS and CDR2 is YYEKEE (reference sequence).

CDR3 protein: CASSGRDRATGELFF. CDR3 sequence (DNA): TGTGCCAGCAGTGGACGGGACAGGGCCACCGGGGAGCTGTTTTTT. The chain links TRBV28 to TRBJ2-2, with TRBD1 matching 9 bases. V lost 5 bases to trimming and J lost 4 bases; unmatched junction nucleotides: 5. From germline, CDR1 is MDHEN and CDR2 SYDVKM. The CDR3 totals 15 residues.

The chain uses TRBV9 and TRBJ2-3; D may be TRBD1 (5 bases). Trimming stripped 4 bases from V and 0 bases from J, with 12 bases between. The CDR3 length is 15 residues. Germline assignment: CDR1 SGDLS and CDR2 YYNGEE. The CDR3 region is CASSFTTASTDTQYF. In DNA, the CDR3 is TGTGCCAGCAGCTTTACGACAGCTAGCACAGATACGCAGTATTTT. Full variable domain (remainder filled in from reference TRBV9 and TRBJ2-3): DSGVTQTPKHLITATGQRVTLRCSPRSGDLSVYWYQQSLDQGLQFLIQYYNGEERAKGNILERFSAQQFPDLHSELNLSSLELGDSALYFCASSFTTASTDTQYFGPGTRLTVL.

The chain employs TRBV6-5 and TRBJ1-1; 9 nucleotides line up with TRBD1. Per germline, CDR1 MNHEY and CDR2 SVGAGI. With V trimmed by 2 bases and J by 5 bases, 0 bases remained unmatched. The CDR3 sequence is 13 residues long. The CDR3: CASSYDRGTEAFF. In nucleotides, the CDR3 is TGTGCCAGCAGTTACGACAGGGGGACTGAAGCTTTCTTT.

This CDR3 is CASSPTARERVETQYF. The CDR3 DNA follows: TGTGCCAGCTCACCAACGGCGCGGGAGAGGGTAGAGACCCAGTACTTC. The chain joins TRBV18 to TRBJ2-5, with 7 bases that match TRBD2. This CDR3 is 16 amino acids long. Germline V CDR1 and CDR2: KGHSH, LQKENI. V was pared by 2 bases and J by 4 bases, with 10 bases of the junction left unmatched.

This chain links TRBV3-1 (or the pseudogene TRBV3-2) with TRBJ2-2; a possible D gene is TRBD1 (5 bases). V was shortened by 7 bases and J by 3 bases, with 9 bases between the two germline ends. This CDR3 is built from 13 residues. Per germline, CDR1 LGHDT and CDR2 YNNKEL (reference sequence). CDR3 coding DNA: TGTGCCAGCAAACAGGCGCACACCGGGGAGCTGTTTTTT. This encodes CASKQAHTGELFF.

This clone was seen once. The gene calls are TRBV27 and TRBJ1-5; D gene unclear. Germline CDR1 and CDR2: MNHEY and SMNVEV (reference sequence). The CDR3 loop spans 11 amino acids. Trimming shortened V by 8 bases and J by 11 bases, and 13 bases separated the two germline ends. The DNA for the CDR3 is TGTGCCAGCGGAACTACCGGAGCCCAGCATTTT. It codes for CASGTTGAQHF.

The chain carries TRBV4-2 and TRBJ1-2; 8 nucleotides agree with TRBD1. The junction had 8 bases not matched to a gene; V was cut back by 3 bases and J by 2 bases. The CDR3 is 16 amino acids. Germline V gives CDR1 LGHNA, CDR2 YNFKEQ. CDR3 DNA sequence: TGTGCCAGCAGCCAGAGCCCGGGACAGGTAAACTATGGCTACACCTTC. The encoded protein is CASSQSPGQVNYGYTF.

The chain employs TRBV5-5 and TRBJ2-1, with 7 bases matching TRBD2. Germline values: CDR1 SGHKS, CDR2 YYEKEE (reference sequence). The CDR3 runs 14 residues. Trimming removed 4 bases from V and 8 bases from J; junction bases left unmatched: 9. The CDR3 is CASSRSGTGDEQFF. The CDR3 nucleotides read TGTGCCAGCAGCCGGAGCGGGACTGGCGATGAGCAGTTCTTC.

This chain links TRBV7-9 with TRBJ2-6; 7 bases agree with TRBD1. The CDR3 runs 18 residues. CDR1 and CDR2 (germline): SEHNR, FQNEAQ (reference sequence). The V and J ends lost 1 base and 0 bases, in that order; junction bases with no gene match: 6. The CDR3 loop reads CASSLVRTGASGANVLTF. As DNA, the CDR3 is TGTGCCAGCAGCTTAGTCCGGACAGGAGCCTCTGGGGCCAACGTCCTGACTTTC.

This chain uses TRBV5-1 with TRBJ1-6, with TRBD1 matching 7 bases. This CDR3 has 16 amino acids. The V gene's germline CDR1 is SGHRS and CDR2 YFSETQ. J was trimmed by 7 bases and V by 2 bases; bases with no gene match: 9. The CDR3 coding sequence is TGCGCCAGCAGCTTAACAGGGGACGCGAAGAATTCACCCCTCCACTTT. This sequence encodes CASSLTGDAKNSPLHF. The complete variable domain, with remaining parts taken from reference TRBV5-1 and TRBJ1-6, reads KAGVTQTPRYLIKTRGQQVTLSCSPISGHRSVSWYQQTPGQGLQFLFEYFSETQRNKGNFPGRFSGRQFSNSRSEMNVSTLELGDSALYLCASSLTGDAKNSPLHFGNGTRLTVT.

The V call is TRBV6-4, the J call TRBJ2-4; 9 bases are a match to TRBD2. The V and J ends lost 8 bases and 4 bases, in that order; junction bases with no gene match: 18. In germline, CDR1 is MRHNA, CDR2 SNTAGT. The CDR3 totals 18 residues. The CDR3 DNA follows: TGTGCCAGCGCAGGGACAGAGAAACAGCGGGAGGAGAAAAACATTCAGTACTTC. It specifies CASAGTEKQREEKNIQYF.

The chain is built from TRBV19 and TRBJ1-6; 7 bases fit TRBD1. The CDR3 is made up of 14 amino acids. The V segment lost 7 bases and the J segment 7 bases; nucleotides outside the gene matches: 7. The germline gives CDR1 LNHDA, CDR2 SQIVND (reference sequence). The CDR3 nucleotides read TGTGCCAGTACCTCGGACAGGTTAAATTCACCCCTCCACTTT. This gives the protein CASTSDRLNSPLHF. The full variable domain, with the rest looked up from reference TRBV19 and TRBJ1-6, is DGGITQSPKYLFRKEGQNVTLSCEQNLNHDAMYWYRQDPGQGLRLIYYSQIVNDFQKGDIAEGYSVSREKKESFPLTVTSAQKNPTAFYLCASTSDRLNSPLHFGNGTRLTVT.

The rearrangement links TRBV10-1 to TRBJ2-7, with 8 bases that match TRBD1. The CDR3 totals 14 residues. Per germline, CDR1 WNHNN and CDR2 SYGVQD (reference sequence). Unmatched junction bases numbered 5, after V lost 3 bases and J lost 4 bases. CDR3 in amino acids: CASSDTGGRYEQYF. The DNA for the CDR3 is TGCGCCAGCAGTGACACAGGGGGAAGGTACGAGCAGTACTTC.

The chain joins TRBV4-1 to TRBJ2-5; weak D call: TRBD1 (6 bases). The V and J ends lost 0 bases and 4 bases respectively, with 12 bases between them. This CDR3 spans 15 amino acids. CDR1 and CDR2 (germline): MGHRA, YSYEKL. In nucleotides, the CDR3 is TGCGCCAGCAGCCAAGAGGGGGCAGGGGTAGAGACCCAGTACTTC. It codes for CASSQEGAGVETQYF.

This sequence joins TRBV15 and TRBJ1-4; D perhaps matches TRBD1 (6 bases). This CDR3 has 15 amino acids. V shed 5 bases and J shed 0 bases, with 10 bases lying between them. Germline V CDR1 and CDR2: LNHNV, YYDKDF (reference sequence). The DNA for the CDR3 is TGTGCCACCAGCTGGTGGACAGCAACTAATGAAAAACTGTTTTTT. As protein: CATSWWTATNEKLFF.

This clone has just a few counts. The gene calls are TRBV20-1 and TRBJ1-5; tentative D call: TRBD1 (5 bases). V was trimmed by 3 bases and J by 2 bases, leaving 11 bases between them. CDR3 length: 14 amino acids. The germline CDR1 and CDR2 sequences are DFQATT and SNEGSKA (reference sequence). The CDR3 DNA reads TGCAGTGCTAGTGATCAGGGTGGCAATCAGCCCCAGCATTTT. Amino acid sequence: CSASDQGGNQPQHF.

V gene TRBV6-6 combines with J gene TRBJ2-2; TRBD1 agrees at 10 bases. Unmatched junction bases numbered 6, after V lost 6 bases and J lost 5 bases. Germline V CDR1 and CDR2: MNHNY, SVGAGI (reference sequence). The CDR3 extends over 15 amino acids. The CDR3, as DNA: TGTGCCAGCAGCCCCCCGGGACAGGGGACCGGGGAGCTGTTTTTT. This gives the protein CASSPPGQGTGELFF.

V usage is TRBV3-1 (or the pseudogene TRBV3-2) and J usage is TRBJ1-6, with D possibly being TRBD1 (5 bases). CDR1 is LGHDT and CDR2 is YNNKEL in the germline V gene (reference sequence). This CDR3 region has 15 residues. Deletions cut 4 bases from V and 4 bases from J, with 11 bases between. CDR3 sequence reads: CASSPQGYYNSPLHF. The CDR3 DNA reads TGTGCCAGCAGCCCCCAGGGCTATTATAATTCACCCCTCCACTTT.

The chain combines TRBV19 with TRBJ1-5, with 7 nucleotides matching TRBD1. The CDR3 spans 16 residues. The J segment lost 7 bases and the V segment lost 6 bases, leaving 15 bases of the junction unmatched. CDR1 is LNHDA, CDR2 SQIVND, per germline (reference sequence). The CDR3 nucleotides read TGTGCCAGTAGACAGGGGTACGATCCTACTTGGCAGCCCCAGCATTTT. Translated, it gives CASRQGYDPTWQPQHF.

This rearrangement joins TRBV6-5 to TRBJ2-7; 7 nucleotides agree with TRBD2. J gave up 5 bases and V 5 bases, and 9 bases lay outside the gene matches. The CDR3 totals 14 residues. Per the germline V gene, CDR1 is MNHEY and CDR2 is SVGAGI. CDR3 residues: CASSPVGGKDEQYF. DNA of the CDR3: TGTGCCAGCAGTCCCGTGGGGGGGAAAGACGAGCAGTACTTC.

This rearrangement joins TRBV28 to TRBJ1-2, with a possible D match to TRBD1 (6 bases). Germline CDR1 is MDHEN and CDR2 is SYDVKM. The CDR3 contains 14 residues. V lost 2 bases to trimming and J lost 7 bases, with 14 bases between them. CDR3 coding DNA: TGTGCCAGCAGTTTACTTTTGGGGGCGCTTGGCTACACCTTC. It codes for CASSLLLGALGYTF.

CDR3 nucleotide sequence: TGTGCCAGCAGCTTAGATAGCGAGCGGGGTTTCCAAGAGACCCAGTACTTC. Translated: CASSLDSERGFQETQYF. The chain uses TRBV7-8 and TRBJ2-5, with 7 bases aligning to TRBD2. J lost 1 base, V lost 1 base, and 9 bases had no gene match. The V gene's germline CDR1 is SGHVS and CDR2 FQNEAQ. The CDR3 extends over 17 amino acids.

The chain employs TRBV5-1 and TRBJ2-3, with a tentative D call TRBD2 (6 bases). CDR1 is SGHRS and CDR2 is YFSETQ in the germline V gene. The V gene lost 2 bases and the J gene lost 2 bases, with 15 bases spanning the gap. This CDR3 region has 16 residues. CDR3 loop: CASSFLALTDTDTQYF. The CDR3 DNA follows: TGCGCCAGCAGCTTTCTAGCGCTGACCGACACAGATACGCAGTATTTT.

Only one count was recorded for this clone. The chain uses TRBV6-6 and TRBJ2-3, with D perhaps matching TRBD1 (6 bases). Germline V gives CDR1 MNHNY, CDR2 SVGAGI (reference sequence). Trimming pared 2 bases from V and 6 bases from J, leaving 15 bases between. The CDR3 totals 15 residues. CDR3 protein: CASSYGTNEGDTQYF. CDR3 DNA sequence: TGTGCCAGCAGTTACGGGACAAACGAGGGGGATACGCAGTATTTT.

The rearrangement joins TRBV28 to TRBJ1-5; 11 nucleotides match TRBD1. The ends lost 3 bases at V and 7 bases at J; junction bases unmatched: 14. Looked up from germline, CDR1 is MDHEN and CDR2 is SYDVKM. This CDR3 comprises 18 residues. In DNA, the CDR3 is TGTGCCAGCAGTTTTTCCCGGGACAGGGGGACGGAGGGACAGCCCCAGCATTTT. The encoded protein is CASSFSRDRGTEGQPQHF.